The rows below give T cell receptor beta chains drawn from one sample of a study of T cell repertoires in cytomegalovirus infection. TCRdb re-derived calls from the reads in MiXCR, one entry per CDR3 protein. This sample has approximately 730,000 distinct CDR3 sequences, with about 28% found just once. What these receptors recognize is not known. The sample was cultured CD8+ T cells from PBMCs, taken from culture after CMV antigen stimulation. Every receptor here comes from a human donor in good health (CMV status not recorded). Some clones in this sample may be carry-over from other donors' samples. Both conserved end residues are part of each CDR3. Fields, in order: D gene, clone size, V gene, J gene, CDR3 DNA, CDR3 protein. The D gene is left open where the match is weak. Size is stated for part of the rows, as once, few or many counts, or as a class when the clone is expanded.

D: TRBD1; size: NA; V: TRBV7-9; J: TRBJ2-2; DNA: TGTGCCAGCAGCACAGGGGGCACGGGCACCGGGGAGCTGTTTTTT; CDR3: CASSTGGTGTGELFF
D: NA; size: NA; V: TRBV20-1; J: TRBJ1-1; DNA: TGCAGGCAGGGTGAGGACAGATACACTGAAGCTTTCTTT; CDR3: CRQGEDRYTEAFF
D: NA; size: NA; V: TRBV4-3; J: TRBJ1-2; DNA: TGCGCCAGCAGCCCATACCTCGCGGTCCTAAACTATGGCTACACCTTC; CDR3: CASSPYLAVLNYGYTF
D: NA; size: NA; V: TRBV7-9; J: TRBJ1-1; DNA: TGTGCCGGTCGGGATCGGTACACTGAAGCTTTCTTT; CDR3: CAGRDRYTEAFF
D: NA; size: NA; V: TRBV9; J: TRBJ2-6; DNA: TGTGCCAGCAGCGTAGAGAGGGACATCTCTGGGGCCAACGTCCAGACTTTC; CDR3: CASSVERDISGANVQTF
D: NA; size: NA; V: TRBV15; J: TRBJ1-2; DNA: TGTGCCCCCGCTTATTGGGTTGGCGGCTACACCTTC; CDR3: CAPAYWVGGYTF
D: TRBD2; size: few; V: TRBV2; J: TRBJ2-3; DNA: TGTGCCAGCAGAGATAGCGGGGACCCGAGCACAGATACGCAGTATTTT; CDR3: CASRDSGDPSTDTQYF
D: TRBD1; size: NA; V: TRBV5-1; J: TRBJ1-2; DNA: TGCGCCAGCAGCTCGTACAGCCCACAGGGGCCTGGCTACACCTTC; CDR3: CASSSYSPQGPGYTF
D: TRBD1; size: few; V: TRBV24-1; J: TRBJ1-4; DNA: TGTGCCACCAGTGATTGGGACAGGGCTGCAACTAATGAAAAACTGTTTTTT; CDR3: CATSDWDRAATNEKLFF
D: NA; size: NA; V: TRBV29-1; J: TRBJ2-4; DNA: TGCAGCGTCGGCCCGGGTTTAGAGAACATTCAGTACTTC; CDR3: CSVGPGLENIQYF
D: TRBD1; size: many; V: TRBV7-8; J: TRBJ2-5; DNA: TGTGCCAGCAGCACCGGGACAGGGGGTTTCGGGACCCAGTACTTC; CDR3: CASSTGTGGFGTQYF
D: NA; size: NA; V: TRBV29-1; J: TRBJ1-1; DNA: TGCAGCGTCCTGAACACTGAAGCTTTCTTT; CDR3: CSVLNTEAFF
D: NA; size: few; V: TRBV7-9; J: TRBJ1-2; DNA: TGTGCCAGCAGCCCAACCCACAGCGATCTGGGCTATGGCTACACCTTC; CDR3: CASSPTHSDLGYGYTF
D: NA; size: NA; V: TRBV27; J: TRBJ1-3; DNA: TGTGCCAGCAGCCCTTCGGCATCTGGAAACACCATATATTTT; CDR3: CASSPSASGNTIYF
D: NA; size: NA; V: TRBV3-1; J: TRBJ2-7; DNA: TGTGCCAGCAGCCAAGAGCGGTCAGGTGGCGAGCAGTACTTC; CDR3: CASSQERSGGEQYF
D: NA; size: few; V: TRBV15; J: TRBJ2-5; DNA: TGTGCCACCAGCAGAGTGAGCTTGACGGGCCAAGAGACCCAGTACTTC; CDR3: CATSRVSLTGQETQYF
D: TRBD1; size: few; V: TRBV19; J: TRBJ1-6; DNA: TGTGCCAGTAGTGAATGGACAGGGATATATAATTCACCCCTCCACTTT; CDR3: CASSEWTGIYNSPLHF
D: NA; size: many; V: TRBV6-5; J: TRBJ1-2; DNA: TGTGCCAGCAGTTACTCAGGGGGTAGCTATGGCTACACCTTC; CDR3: CASSYSGGSYGYTF
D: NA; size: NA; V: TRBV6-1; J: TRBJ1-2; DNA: TGTGCCAGCACTCATCAACCGGAACAGGGTCTCTTCTGGATAGGTGGCTACACCTTC; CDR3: CASTHQPEQGLFWIGGYTF
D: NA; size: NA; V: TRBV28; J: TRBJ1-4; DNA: TGTGCCAGCAGTTCCGGACACCAGGGTGAAAAACTGTTTTTT; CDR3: CASSSGHQGEKLFF
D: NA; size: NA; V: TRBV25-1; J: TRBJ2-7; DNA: TGTGCCAGCAGTTTCAGACAGGCGTCCTACGAGCAGTACTTC; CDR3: CASSFRQASYEQYF
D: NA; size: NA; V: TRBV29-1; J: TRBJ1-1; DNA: TGCAGCGTTGAATCGGCGGGACTTGAGGCTTTCTTT; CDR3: CSVESAGLEAFF
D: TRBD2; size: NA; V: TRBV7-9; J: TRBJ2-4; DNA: TGTGCCAGCAGCGACAGAGGGAGGGATCAGTACTTC; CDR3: CASSDRGRDQYF
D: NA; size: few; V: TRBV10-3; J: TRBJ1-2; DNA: TGTGCCATCAGAAACGGGACAAGGTTAAACTATGGCTACACCTTC; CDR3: CAIRNGTRLNYGYTF
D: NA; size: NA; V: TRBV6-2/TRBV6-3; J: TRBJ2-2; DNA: TGTGCCAGCACGAGCGCCCAAGCGGCCACAGGCGATTTCGGGGAGCTGTTTTTT; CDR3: CASTSAQAATGDFGELFF
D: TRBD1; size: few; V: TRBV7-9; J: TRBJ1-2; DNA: TGTGCCAGCAGCTTAAATCCGGGACAGGGGGCGTTCTATGGCTACACCTTC; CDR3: CASSLNPGQGAFYGYTF